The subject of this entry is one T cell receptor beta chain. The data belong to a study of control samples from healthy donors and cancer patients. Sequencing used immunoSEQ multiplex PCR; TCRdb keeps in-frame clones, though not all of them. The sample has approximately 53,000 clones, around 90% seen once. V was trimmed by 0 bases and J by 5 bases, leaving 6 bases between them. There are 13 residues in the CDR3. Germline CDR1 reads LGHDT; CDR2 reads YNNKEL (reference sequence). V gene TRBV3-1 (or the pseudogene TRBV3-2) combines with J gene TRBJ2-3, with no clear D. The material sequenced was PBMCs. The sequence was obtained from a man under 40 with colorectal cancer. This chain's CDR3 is CASSQDLQDTQYF. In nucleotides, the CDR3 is TGTGCCAGCAGCCAAGATCTCCAAGATACGCAGTATTTT.